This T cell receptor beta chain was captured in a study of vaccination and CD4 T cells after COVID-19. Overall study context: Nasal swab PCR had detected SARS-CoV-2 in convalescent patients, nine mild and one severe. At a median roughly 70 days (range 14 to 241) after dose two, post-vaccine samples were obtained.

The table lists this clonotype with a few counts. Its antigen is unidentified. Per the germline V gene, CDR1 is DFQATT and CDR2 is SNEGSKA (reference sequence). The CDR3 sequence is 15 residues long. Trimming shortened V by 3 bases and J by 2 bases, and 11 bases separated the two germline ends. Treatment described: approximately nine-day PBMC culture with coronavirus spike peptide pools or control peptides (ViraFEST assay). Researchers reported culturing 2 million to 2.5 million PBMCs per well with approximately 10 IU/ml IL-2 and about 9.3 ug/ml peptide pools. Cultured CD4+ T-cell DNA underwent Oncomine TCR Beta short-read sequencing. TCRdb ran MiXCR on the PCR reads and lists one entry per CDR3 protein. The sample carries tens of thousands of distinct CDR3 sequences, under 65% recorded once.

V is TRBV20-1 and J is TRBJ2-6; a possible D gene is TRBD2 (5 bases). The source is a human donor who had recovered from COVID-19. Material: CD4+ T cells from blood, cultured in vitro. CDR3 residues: CSARDGIAGANVLTF. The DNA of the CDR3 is TGCAGTGCTAGGGACGGGATTGCTGGGGCCAACGTCCTGACTTTC.